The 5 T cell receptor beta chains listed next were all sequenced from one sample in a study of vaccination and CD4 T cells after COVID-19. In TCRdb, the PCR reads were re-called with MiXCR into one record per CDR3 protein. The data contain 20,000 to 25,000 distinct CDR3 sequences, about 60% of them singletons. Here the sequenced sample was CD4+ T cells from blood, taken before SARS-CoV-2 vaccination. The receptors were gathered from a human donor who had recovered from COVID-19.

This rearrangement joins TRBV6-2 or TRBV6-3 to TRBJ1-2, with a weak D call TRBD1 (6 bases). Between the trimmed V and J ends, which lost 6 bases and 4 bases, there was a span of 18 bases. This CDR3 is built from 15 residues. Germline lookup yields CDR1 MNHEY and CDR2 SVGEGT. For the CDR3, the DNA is TGTGCCAGCAGCAAGAACCCCGGACAGCCCTATGGCTACACCTTC. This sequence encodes CASSKNPGQPYGYTF.

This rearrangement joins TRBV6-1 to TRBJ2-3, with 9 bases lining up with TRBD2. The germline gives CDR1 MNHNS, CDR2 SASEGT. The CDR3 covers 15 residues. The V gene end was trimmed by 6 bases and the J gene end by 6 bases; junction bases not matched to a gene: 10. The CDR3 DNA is TGTGCCAGCAGGCGGGAGCGGGAGGCCAGGGATACGCAGTATTTT. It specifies CASRREREARDTQYF.

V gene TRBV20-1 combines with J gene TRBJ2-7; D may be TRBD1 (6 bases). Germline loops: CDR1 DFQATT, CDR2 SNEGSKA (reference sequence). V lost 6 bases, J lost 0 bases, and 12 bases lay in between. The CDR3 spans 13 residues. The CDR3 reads CSAPGHSSYEQYF. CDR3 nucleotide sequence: TGCAGTGCGCCGGGACACTCCTCCTACGAGCAGTACTTC.

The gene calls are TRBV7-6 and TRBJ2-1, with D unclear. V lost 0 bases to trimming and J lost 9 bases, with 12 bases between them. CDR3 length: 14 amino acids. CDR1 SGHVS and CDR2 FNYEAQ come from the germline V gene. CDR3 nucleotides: TGTGCCAGCAGCTTAGCCTGGGCGTATGGTGAGCAGTTCTTC. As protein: CASSLAWAYGEQFF.

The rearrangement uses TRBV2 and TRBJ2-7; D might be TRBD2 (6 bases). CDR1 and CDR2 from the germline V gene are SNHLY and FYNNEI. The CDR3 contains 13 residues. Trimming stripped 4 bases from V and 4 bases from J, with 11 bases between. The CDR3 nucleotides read TGTGCCAGCAGTGGCGGGATTGGTTACGAGCAGTACTTC. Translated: CASSGGIGYEQYF.